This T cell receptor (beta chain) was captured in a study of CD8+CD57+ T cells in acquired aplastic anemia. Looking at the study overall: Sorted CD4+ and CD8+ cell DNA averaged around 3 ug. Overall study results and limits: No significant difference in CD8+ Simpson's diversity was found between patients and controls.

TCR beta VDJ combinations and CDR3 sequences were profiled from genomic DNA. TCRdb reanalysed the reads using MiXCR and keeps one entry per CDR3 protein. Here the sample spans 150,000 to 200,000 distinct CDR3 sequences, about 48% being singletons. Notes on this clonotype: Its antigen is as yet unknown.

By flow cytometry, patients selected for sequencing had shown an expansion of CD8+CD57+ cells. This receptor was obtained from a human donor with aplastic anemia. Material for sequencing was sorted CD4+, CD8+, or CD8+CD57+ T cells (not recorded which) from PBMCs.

The DNA of the CDR3 is TGCAGTGCTAGGGACGAACGTCTCTATGGCTACACCTTC. Amino acids: CSARDERLYGYTF. The V and J genes are TRBV20-1 and TRBJ1-2, with no clear D. V was pared by 3 bases and J by 4 bases, with 12 bases between. The germline CDR1 and CDR2 sequences are DFQATT and SNEGSKA (reference sequence). The CDR3 sequence is 13 residues long.